These 27 T cell receptor beta chains came from one sample sequenced in a study of early T cells in non-severe SARS-CoV-2 infection. TCRdb fed the 5' RACE reads into MiXCR, producing one record per CDR3 protein. This table holds about 110,000 distinct CDR3 sequences, over 8.5% found once. The sequencing input was whole blood. Every receptor here comes from an adult who was a healthcare worker with PCR-confirmed SARS-CoV-2 infection or an uninfected control (not recorded which).

At least ten counts were recorded for this clonotype. The genes are TRBV5-6 and TRBJ2-7; 7 bases align to TRBD1. CDR1 is SGHDT and CDR2 is YYEEEE in the germline V gene. Trimming removed 3 bases from V and 5 bases from J; junction bases left unmatched: 11. The CDR3 loop spans 15 amino acids. This CDR3 is CASSSRGQAVDEQYF. The DNA of the CDR3 is TGTGCCAGCAGCTCGCGAGGACAGGCGGTCGACGAGCAGTACTTC.

The CDR3: CASSLTASGEETQYF. DNA of the CDR3: TGTGCCAGCAGTTTAACGGCTAGCGGAGAAGAGACCCAGTACTTC. The rearrangement joins TRBV12-3 or TRBV12-4 to TRBJ2-5; TRBD2 agrees at 7 bases. J was trimmed by 3 bases and V by 2 bases; bases with no gene match: 6. This CDR3 has 15 residues.

This clonotype was recorded a few times. The rearrangement uses TRBV6-6 and TRBJ2-7; possibly TRBD1 or TRBD2 for D (5 bases each). CDR1 MNHNY and CDR2 SVGAGI come from the germline V gene (reference sequence). The CDR3 consists of 12 residues. V was cut by 2 bases and J by 8 bases, with 10 bases left in between. This chain's CDR3 is CASSYTRDQQYF. The CDR3 DNA is TGTGCCAGCAGTTACACCAGGGACCAGCAGTACTTC.

This clonotype was detected a few times. The chain links TRBV19 to TRBJ1-5; 7 nucleotides align to TRBD1. This CDR3 is 17 amino acids long. J lost 3 bases, V lost 5 bases, and 13 bases had no gene match. Germline V gene lookup returns CDR1 LNHDA and CDR2 SQIVND (reference sequence). The chain's CDR3 is CASSPGAGTANNQPQHF. CDR3 sequence (DNA): TGTGCCAGTAGTCCCGGGGCCGGGACAGCAAACAATCAGCCCCAGCATTTT.

The chain carries TRBV20-1 and TRBJ2-4; D gene uncertain. The CDR3 spans 13 residues. Germline CDR1 reads DFQATT; CDR2 reads SNEGSKA (reference sequence). V was shortened by 3 bases and J by 0 bases, with 6 bases between the two germline ends. CDR3 amino acids: CSASPLAKNIQYF. CDR3 nucleotides: TGCAGTGCTAGTCCCCTAGCCAAAAACATTCAGTACTTC.

CDR3 sequence reads: CATRGVGVNEQFF. DNA of the CDR3: TGTGCCACCAGGGGGGTAGGTGTGAATGAGCAGTTCTTC. This chain uses TRBV24-1 with TRBJ2-1, with D perhaps being TRBD1 or TRBD2 (5 bases each). The CDR3 consists of 13 residues. V was shortened by 7 bases and J by 7 bases, with 13 bases between the two germline ends. Per the germline V gene, CDR1 is KGHDR and CDR2 is SFDVKD.

This clonotype was observed a handful of times. This chain links TRBV12-3 or TRBV12-4 with TRBJ1-5; 8 positions match TRBD1. With V trimmed by 5 bases and J by 3 bases, 9 bases remained unmatched. This CDR3 contains 16 residues. CDR3 sequence (DNA): TGTGCCAGCAGTATCGCAGGGGGCCCACCCAATCAGCCCCAGCATTTT. This gives the protein CASSIAGGPPNQPQHF.

This clonotype was seen many times. The V and J genes are TRBV29-1 and TRBJ1-1; D is possibly TRBD1 (6 bases). Trimming took 6 bases from V and 2 from J, leaving 16 bases between them. There are 14 residues in the CDR3. Germline CDR1 and CDR2: SQVTM and ANQGSEA. The CDR3 nucleotides are TGCAGCGTGCGACCGGGACAACTAAACACTGAAGCTTTCTTT. It translates to CSVRPGQLNTEAFF.

This clonotype was seen a few times. Here the CDR3 reads CSSLTGRTDTQYF. Written as DNA, the CDR3 is TGCAGCAGCTTGACCGGGAGAACAGATACGCAGTATTTT. This chain joins TRBV20-1 and TRBJ2-3; tentative D call: TRBD2 (6 bases). The CDR3 covers 13 residues. The germline V gene encodes CDR1 DFQATT and CDR2 SNEGSKA (reference sequence).

Concerning this clonotype: This may be a read error, as it is one base from a much larger clone. The V call is TRBV7-6, the J call TRBJ2-2, with no clear D. Germline V gene sequence: CDR1 SGHVS, CDR2 FNYEAQ. This CDR3 is built from 14 residues. The CDR3, as DNA: TGTGCCGGCAGCTTAGCCGAGAACACCGGGGAGCTGTTTTTT. Its translation: CAGSLAENTGELFF. The full variable domain, its missing parts supplied by reference TRBV7-6 and TRBJ2-2, is GAGVSQSPRYKVTKRGQDVALRCDPISGHVSLYWYRQALGQGPEFLTYFNYEAQQDKSGLPNDRFSAERPEGSISTLTIQRTEQRDSAMYRCAGSLAENTGELFFGEGSRLTVL.

This clonotype turned up a few times. The chain carries TRBV12-3 or TRBV12-4 and TRBJ2-2; 9 nucleotides line up with TRBD1. The CDR3 extends over 15 amino acids. Germline trimming cut 3 bases from V and 5 bases from J; bases unmatched to any gene: 4. This chain's CDR3 is CASSFRDRVTGELFF. CDR3 sequence (DNA): TGTGCCAGCAGTTTCAGGGACAGGGTAACCGGGGAGCTGTTTTTT.

The V and J genes are TRBV12-3 or TRBV12-4 and TRBJ2-3; TRBD1 matches 7 bases. This CDR3 spans 14 amino acids. V lost 5 bases and J lost 4; bases outside the gene matches: 6. The CDR3 spells CASSERQGSDTQYF. In DNA, the CDR3 is TGTGCCAGCAGTGAAAGACAGGGATCAGATACGCAGTATTTT.

This rearrangement joins TRBV7-9 to TRBJ2-5, with 8 positions matching TRBD2. CDR1 is SEHNR, CDR2 FQNEAQ, per germline (reference sequence). J gave up 5 bases and V 5 bases, and 25 bases lay outside the gene matches. This CDR3 spans 20 amino acids. In nucleotides, the CDR3 is TGTGCCAGCAGCCCTTGGGGCCTAGCGGGTCGGGGCTTTCGTGAGGAGACCCAGTACTTC. It encodes CASSPWGLAGRGFREETQYF. Filled out from reference TRBV7-9 and TRBJ2-5, the complete variable domain reads DTGVSQNPRHKITKRGQNVTFRCDPISEHNRLYWYRQTLGQGPEFLTYFQNEAQLEKSRLLSDRFSAERPKGSFSTLEIQRTEQGDSAMYLCASSPWGLAGRGFREETQYFGPGTRLLVL.

This clonotype was counted only a few times. The V gene is TRBV6-2 or TRBV6-3, the J gene TRBJ2-7; 10 positions match TRBD1. With V trimmed by 3 bases and J by 5 bases, 7 bases remained unmatched. The CDR3 sequence is 15 residues long. Germline V lookup: CDR1 MNHEY, CDR2 SVGEGT. The DNA for the CDR3 is TGTGCCAGCAGTTATGGGACAGGGGAGTCCAACGAGCAGTACTTC. This codes for CASSYGTGESNEQYF.

The table lists this clonotype with a few counts. The chain uses TRBV10-2 and TRBJ2-5; D may be TRBD1 (6 bases). CDR3 length: 14 residues. Per the germline V gene, CDR1 is WSHSY and CDR2 is SAAADI. The V gene lost 0 bases and the J gene lost 5 bases, with 10 bases spanning the gap. The chain's CDR3 is CASSESWGHETQYF. The CDR3 DNA is TGCGCCAGCAGTGAGTCTTGGGGACATGAGACCCAGTACTTC.

In this sample, this clonotype turned up many times. The chain has TRBV10-3 and TRBJ2-7; no reliable D call. CDR3 size: 12 residues. CDR1 ENHRY and CDR2 SYGVKD come from the germline V gene. Trimming stripped 8 bases from V and 6 bases from J, with 14 bases between. CDR3 nucleotide sequence: TGTGCCATCGGGCCAACTCCTCCCGAGCAGTACTTC. It specifies CAIGPTPPEQYF.

There are many counts of this clonotype. The chain couples TRBV30 to TRBJ2-2; D call uncertain. V was trimmed by 2 bases and J by 8 bases, leaving 15 bases between them. The CDR3 extends over 14 amino acids. Per the germline V gene, CDR1 is GTSNPN and CDR2 is SVGIG (reference sequence). As DNA, the CDR3 is TGTGCCTGGAGTCGTACAGTCCCCGGGGGGGAGCTGTTTTTT. It is translated as CAWSRTVPGGELFF.

V usage is TRBV2 and J usage is TRBJ2-1, with 7 positions matching TRBD2. With V trimmed by 6 bases and J by 5 bases, 7 bases remained unmatched. This CDR3 has 14 residues. Germline V gene sequence: CDR1 SNHLY, CDR2 FYNNEI. The CDR3 bases are TGTGCCAGCAGAGGGACTAAGAATCACAATGAGCAGTTCTTC. It encodes CASRGTKNHNEQFF.

This clonotype was observed many times. V and J are TRBV5-1 and TRBJ2-7; the match to TRBD1 covers 7 bases. There are 15 residues in the CDR3. V shed 4 bases and J 7 bases; nucleotides not matched to a gene: 14. In germline, CDR1 is SGHRS, CDR2 YFSETQ. DNA for the CDR3: TGCGCCAGCAGCAAGGGACAGAGTCTTGCTGGGGAGCAGTACTTC. Translating it yields CASSKGQSLAGEQYF.

This clonotype was seen many times. The V gene is TRBV2, the J gene TRBJ1-2; no definite D call. Germline lookup yields CDR1 SNHLY and CDR2 FYNNEI. The CDR3 contains 13 residues. The V end lost 3 bases, the J end lost 2 bases, and 7 bases lay between the germline ends. This CDR3 reads CASSDQKNYGYTF. The CDR3 nucleotides are TGTGCCAGCAGTGACCAAAAGAACTATGGCTACACCTTC. Combining the CDR3 with reference TRBV2 and TRBJ1-2 gives the whole variable domain EPEVTQTPSHQVTQMGQEVILRCVPISNHLYFYWYRQILGQKVEFLVSFYNNEISEKSEIFDDQFSVERPDGSNFTLKIRSTKLEDSAMYFCASSDQKNYGYTFGSGTRLTVV.

The chain links TRBV2 to TRBJ2-3; 12 nucleotides agree with TRBD2. Germline CDR1 SNHLY, CDR2 FYNNEI. The V gene end was trimmed by 11 bases and the J gene end by 5 bases; junction bases not matched to a gene: 8. The CDR3 runs 14 residues. CDR3 DNA: TGTGCCTGGAGGAGACTAGCGGGAGAAGATACGCAGTATTTT. It translates to CAWRRLAGEDTQYF.

This clonotype was recorded many times. The chain combines TRBV12-3 or TRBV12-4 with TRBJ2-7, with a tentative D call TRBD2 (5 bases). The CDR3 length is 14 residues. The V end was cut by 2 bases, the J end by 5 bases, with 13 bases between. The CDR3 coding sequence is TGTGCCAGCAGTTTATTGCGGGCAGCGGACGAGCAGTACTTC. Translated, it gives CASSLLRAADEQYF.

This clonotype was found many times. The chain recombines TRBV19 with TRBJ2-1; 8 nucleotides agree with TRBD2. Trimming removed 6 bases from V and 8 bases from J; junction bases left unmatched: 15. CDR1 and CDR2 from the germline V gene are LNHDA and SQIVND (reference sequence). The CDR3 has 16 residues. In DNA, the CDR3 is TGTGCCAGTAGACGGCTTTCAGCGGGAGATTCGCATGAGCAGTTCTTC. It is translated as CASRRLSAGDSHEQFF. Together with reference TRBV19 and TRBJ2-1, the CDR3 gives the full variable domain: DGGITQSPKYLFRKEGQNVTLSCEQNLNHDAMYWYRQDPGQGLRLIYYSQIVNDFQKGDIAEGYSVSREKKESFPLTVTSAQKNPTAFYLCASRRLSAGDSHEQFFGPGTRLTVL.

This clonotype was found many times. The J gene is TRBJ2-3, the V gene TRBV4-2; 9 bases line up with TRBD2. The CDR3 extends over 14 amino acids. The V gene end was trimmed by 5 bases and the J gene end by 4 bases; junction bases not matched to a gene: 4. The V gene's germline CDR1 is LGHNA and CDR2 YNFKEQ. The CDR3 nucleotides are TGTGCCAGCAGCGGCGGGAGGGCGGCAGATACGCAGTATTTT. This codes for CASSGGRAADTQYF.

V and J are TRBV12-3 or TRBV12-4 and TRBJ2-2; D may be TRBD2 (5 bases). The CDR3 runs 16 residues. V shed 6 bases and J shed 6 bases, with 20 bases lying between them. The CDR3 DNA reads TGTGCCAGCAGCCCACCCGGCGTCGGGGTCCCCGGGGAGCTGTTTTTT. It is translated as CASSPPGVGVPGELFF.

This clonotype has only a few counts. V and J are TRBV27 and TRBJ2-3; D ambiguous. Per germline, CDR1 MNHEY and CDR2 SMNVEV (reference sequence). V gave up 3 bases and J gave up 4 bases, with 8 bases separating them. The CDR3 extends over 13 amino acids. The CDR3 reads CASSFRRADTQYF. The DNA for the CDR3 is TGTGCCAGCAGTTTTCGTAGAGCAGATACGCAGTATTTT.

The chain joins TRBV9 to TRBJ2-5; D might be TRBD2 (5 bases). Trimming cost V 7 bases and J 2 bases, with 6 bases left between them. The CDR3 has 11 amino acids. CDR1 SGDLS and CDR2 YYNGEE come from the germline V gene. The CDR3 loop is CASGSQETQYF. The CDR3 DNA reads TGTGCCAGCGGGAGTCAAGAGACCCAGTACTTC.